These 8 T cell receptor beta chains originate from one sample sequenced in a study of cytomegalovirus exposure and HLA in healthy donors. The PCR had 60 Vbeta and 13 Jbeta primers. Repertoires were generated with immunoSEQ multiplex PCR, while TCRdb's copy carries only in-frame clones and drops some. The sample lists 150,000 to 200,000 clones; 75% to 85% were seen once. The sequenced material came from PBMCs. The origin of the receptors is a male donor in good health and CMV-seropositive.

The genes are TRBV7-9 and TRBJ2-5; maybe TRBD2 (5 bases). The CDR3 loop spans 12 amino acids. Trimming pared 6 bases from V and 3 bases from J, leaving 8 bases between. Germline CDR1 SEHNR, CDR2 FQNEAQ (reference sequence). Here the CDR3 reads CASRLEEETQYF. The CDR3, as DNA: TGTGCCAGCAGACTGGAGGAAGAGACCCAGTACTTC. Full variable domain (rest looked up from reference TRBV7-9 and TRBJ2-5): DTGVSQNPRHKITKRGQNVTFRCDPISEHNRLYWYRQTLGQGPEFLTYFQNEAQLEKSRLLSDRFSAERPKGSFSTLEIQRTEQGDSAMYLCASRLEEETQYFGPGTRLLVL.

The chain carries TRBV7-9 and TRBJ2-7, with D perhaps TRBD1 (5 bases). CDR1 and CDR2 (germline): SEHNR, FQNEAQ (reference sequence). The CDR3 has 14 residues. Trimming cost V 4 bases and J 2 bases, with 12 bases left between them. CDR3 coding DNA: TGTGCCAGCAGCTCGAAGACAGCTACCTACGAGCAGTACTTC. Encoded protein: CASSSKTATYEQYF.

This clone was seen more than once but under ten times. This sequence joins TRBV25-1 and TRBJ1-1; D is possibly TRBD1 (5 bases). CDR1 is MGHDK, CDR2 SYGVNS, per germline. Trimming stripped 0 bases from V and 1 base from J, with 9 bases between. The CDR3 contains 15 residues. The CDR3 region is CASSEYQDTNTEAFF. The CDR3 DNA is TGTGCCAGCAGTGAATACCAGGACACGAACACTGAAGCTTTCTTT.

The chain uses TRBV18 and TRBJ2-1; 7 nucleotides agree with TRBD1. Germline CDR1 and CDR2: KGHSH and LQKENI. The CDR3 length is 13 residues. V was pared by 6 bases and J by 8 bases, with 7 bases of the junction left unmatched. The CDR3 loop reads CASSRQGGDEQFF. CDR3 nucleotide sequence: TGTGCCAGCTCTCGACAGGGTGGCGATGAGCAGTTCTTC.

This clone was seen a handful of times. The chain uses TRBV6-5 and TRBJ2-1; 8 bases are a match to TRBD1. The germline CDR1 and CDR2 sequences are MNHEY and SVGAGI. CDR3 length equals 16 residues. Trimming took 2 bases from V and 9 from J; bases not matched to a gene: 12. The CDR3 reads CASSYGQGASGSEQFF. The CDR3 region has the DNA TGTGCCAGCAGTTACGGACAGGGTGCCTCGGGCAGTGAGCAGTTCTTC.

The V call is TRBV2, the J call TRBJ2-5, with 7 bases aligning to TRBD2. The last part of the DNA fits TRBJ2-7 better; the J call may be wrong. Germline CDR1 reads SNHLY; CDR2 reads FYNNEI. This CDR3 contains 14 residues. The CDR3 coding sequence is TGTGCCAGCAGTGAATGGGGGGGCTCCTACGAGCAGTACTTC. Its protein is CASSEWGGSYEQYF.

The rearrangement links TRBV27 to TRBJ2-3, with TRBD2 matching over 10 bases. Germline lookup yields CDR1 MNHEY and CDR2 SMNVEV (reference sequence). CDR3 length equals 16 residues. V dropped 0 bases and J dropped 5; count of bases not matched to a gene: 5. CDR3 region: CASSLSGLAVQDTQYF. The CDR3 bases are TGTGCCAGCAGTTTATCCGGACTAGCGGTTCAAGATACGCAGTATTTT.

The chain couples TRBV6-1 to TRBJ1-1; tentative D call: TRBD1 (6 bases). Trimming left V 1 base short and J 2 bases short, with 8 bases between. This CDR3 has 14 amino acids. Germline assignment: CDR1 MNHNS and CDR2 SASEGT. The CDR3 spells CASSEGQANTEAFF. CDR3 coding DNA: TGTGCCAGCAGTGAAGGACAGGCTAACACTGAAGCTTTCTTT.